This T cell receptor (beta chain) stems from a study of T cells in Graves' hyperthyroidism and ophthalmopathy. Researchers amplified the TCR beta CDR3 regions from RNA transcripts. First-round RT-PCR with HTBI primers amplified the TCR CDR3 region. Using its own MiXCR run on the multiplex PCR reads, TCRdb lists one record per CDR3 protein. The top ten hold less than 4.5% of the sample, which has 600,000 or so distinct CDR3 sequences, around 15% seen once. Germline assignment: CDR1 SGHAT and CDR2 FQNNGV. The length of the CDR3 is 15 residues. The V gene lost 1 base and the J gene lost 7 bases, with 13 bases spanning the gap. Graves' hyperthyroidism is called stable when ophthalmopathy does not progress within 18 months.

Sequenced sample: blood. The V call is TRBV11-2, the J call TRBJ2-2; D is possibly TRBD2 (6 bases). The clonotype was recovered from a woman in her 30s with Graves' hyperthyroidism. CDR3 bases: TGTGCCAGCAGCTTAGGGACTACTGGCAGCGGGGAGCTGTTTTTT. Translating gives CASSLGTTGSGELFF. Drawing the rest from reference TRBV11-2 and TRBJ2-2, the complete variable domain is EAGVAQSPRYKIIEKRQSVAFWCNPISGHATLYWYQQILGQGPKLLIQFQNNGVVDDSQLPKDRFSAERLKGVDSTLKIQPAKLEDSAVYLCASSLGTTGSGELFFGEGSRLTVL.